Detailed here is one T cell receptor beta chain. Its antigen is as yet unknown. The data were obtained in a study of cytomegalovirus exposure and HLA in healthy donors. Points from the study as a whole: The availability of immune exposure information extended only to CMV serostatus.

CDR1 is SGHTA, CDR2 FQGNSA, per germline. Losses at the gene ends were 4 bases for V and 8 bases for J; bases not matched to a gene: 6. This CDR3 has 15 amino acids. The PCR used 60 Vbeta and 13 Jbeta primers. Profiling relied on immunoSEQ multiplex PCR, and the TCRdb table lists in-frame clones only, not all of them. The repertoire consists of more than 200,000 clones, with 70% to 90% occurring once and the leading ten covering over 1%. The chain has TRBV7-2 and TRBJ2-1, with 12 positions matching TRBD1. The source is a human donor in good health. The sequenced sample was PBMCs. This CDR3 is CASSSGQGAHYEQFF. The CDR3 nucleotides are TGTGCCAGCAGCTCGGGACAGGGGGCGCATTATGAGCAGTTCTTC.